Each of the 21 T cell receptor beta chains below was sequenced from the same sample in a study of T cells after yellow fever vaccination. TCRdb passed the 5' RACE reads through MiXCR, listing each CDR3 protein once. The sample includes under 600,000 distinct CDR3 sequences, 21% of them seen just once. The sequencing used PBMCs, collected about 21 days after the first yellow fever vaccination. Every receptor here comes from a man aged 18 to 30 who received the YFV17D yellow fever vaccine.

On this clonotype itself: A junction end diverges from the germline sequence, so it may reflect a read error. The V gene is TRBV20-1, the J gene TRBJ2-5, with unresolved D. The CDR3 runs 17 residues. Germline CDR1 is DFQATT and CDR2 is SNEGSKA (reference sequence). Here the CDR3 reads CSANKPNPHGPQETLYF. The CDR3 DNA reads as TGCAGTGCCAACAAACCTAACCCACACGGGCCCCAAGAGACCCTGTACTTC.

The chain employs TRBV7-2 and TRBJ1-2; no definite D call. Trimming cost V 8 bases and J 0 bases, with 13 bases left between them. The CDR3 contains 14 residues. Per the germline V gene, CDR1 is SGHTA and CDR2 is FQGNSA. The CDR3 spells CASAWTDANYGYTF. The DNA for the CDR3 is TGTGCCAGCGCCTGGACCGATGCTAACTATGGCTACACCTTC.

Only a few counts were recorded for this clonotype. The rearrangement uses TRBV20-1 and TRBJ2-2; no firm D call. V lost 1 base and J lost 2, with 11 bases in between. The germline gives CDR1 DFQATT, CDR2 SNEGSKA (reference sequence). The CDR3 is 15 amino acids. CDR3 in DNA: TGCAGTGCTAGAGTGGCTAGTATCAACACCGGGGAGCTGTTTTTT. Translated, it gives CSARVASINTGELFF.

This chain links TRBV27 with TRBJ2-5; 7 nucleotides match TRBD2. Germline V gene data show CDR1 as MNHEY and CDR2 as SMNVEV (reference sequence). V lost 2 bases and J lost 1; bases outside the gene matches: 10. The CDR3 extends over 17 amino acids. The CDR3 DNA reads TGTGCCAGCAGTTTAGGGTCATGGCGGGGGACCCAAGAGACCCAGTACTTC. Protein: CASSLGSWRGTQETQYF.

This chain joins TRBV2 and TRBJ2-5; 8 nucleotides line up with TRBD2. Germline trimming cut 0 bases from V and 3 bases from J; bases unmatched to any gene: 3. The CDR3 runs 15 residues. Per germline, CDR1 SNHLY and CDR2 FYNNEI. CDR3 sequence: CASSEAFSGEETQYF. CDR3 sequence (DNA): TGTGCCAGCAGTGAAGCATTTAGCGGGGAAGAGACCCAGTACTTC.

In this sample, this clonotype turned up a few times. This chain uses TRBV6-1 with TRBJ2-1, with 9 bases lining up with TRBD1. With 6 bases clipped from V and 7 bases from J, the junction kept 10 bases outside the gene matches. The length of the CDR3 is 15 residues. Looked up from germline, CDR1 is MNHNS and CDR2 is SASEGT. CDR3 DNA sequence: TGTGCCAGCAGACCGGGACAGGGAGGGGTGAATGAGCAGTTCTTC. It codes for CASRPGQGGVNEQFF.

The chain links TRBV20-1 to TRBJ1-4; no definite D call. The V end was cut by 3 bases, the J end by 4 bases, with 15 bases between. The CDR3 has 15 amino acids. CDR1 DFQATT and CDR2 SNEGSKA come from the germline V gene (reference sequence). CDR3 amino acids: CSASARFSINEKLFF. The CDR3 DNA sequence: TGCAGTGCTAGTGCAAGATTTAGCATTAATGAAAAACTGTTTTTT.

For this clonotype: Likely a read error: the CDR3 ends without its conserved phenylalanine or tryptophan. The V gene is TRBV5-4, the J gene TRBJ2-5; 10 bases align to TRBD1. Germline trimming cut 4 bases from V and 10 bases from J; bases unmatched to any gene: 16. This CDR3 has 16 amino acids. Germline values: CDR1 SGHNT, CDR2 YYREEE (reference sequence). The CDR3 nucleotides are TGTGCCAGCAGCCCAGTTCGCGAACGGGACAGGGGAGGCCAGTACTCC. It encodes CASSPVRERDRGGQYS.

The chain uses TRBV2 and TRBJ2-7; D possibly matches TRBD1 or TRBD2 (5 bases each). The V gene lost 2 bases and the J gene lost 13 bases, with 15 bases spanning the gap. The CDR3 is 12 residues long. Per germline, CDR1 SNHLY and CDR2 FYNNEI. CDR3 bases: TGTGCCAGCAGTGAATCCCGGGACGGTCCTTACTTC. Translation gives CASSESRDGPYF.

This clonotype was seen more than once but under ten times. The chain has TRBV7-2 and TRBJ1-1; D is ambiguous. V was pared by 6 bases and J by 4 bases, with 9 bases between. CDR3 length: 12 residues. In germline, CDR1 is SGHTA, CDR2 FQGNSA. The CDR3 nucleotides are TGTGCCAGCAGTTCAATGGGCACTGAAGCTTTCTTT. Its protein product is CASSSMGTEAFF.

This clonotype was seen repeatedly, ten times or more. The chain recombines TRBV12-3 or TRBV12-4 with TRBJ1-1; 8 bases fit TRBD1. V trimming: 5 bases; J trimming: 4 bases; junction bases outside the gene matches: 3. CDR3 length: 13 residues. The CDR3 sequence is CASSNTGGTEAFF. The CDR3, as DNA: TGTGCCAGCAGTAATACAGGGGGCACTGAAGCTTTCTTT.

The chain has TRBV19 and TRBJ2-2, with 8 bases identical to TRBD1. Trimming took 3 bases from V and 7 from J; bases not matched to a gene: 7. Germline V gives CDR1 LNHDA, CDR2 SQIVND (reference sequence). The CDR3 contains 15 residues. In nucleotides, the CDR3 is TGTGCCAGTAGTATCCAGGGGGCGCGGAACGGGGAGCTGTTTTTT. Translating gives CASSIQGARNGELFF.

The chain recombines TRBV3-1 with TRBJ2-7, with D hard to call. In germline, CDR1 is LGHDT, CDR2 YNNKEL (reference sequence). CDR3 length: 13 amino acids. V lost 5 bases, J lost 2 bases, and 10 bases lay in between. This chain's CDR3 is CASSYGRTYEQYF. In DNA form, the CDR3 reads TGTGCCAGCAGCTACGGCCGGACCTACGAGCAGTACTTC.

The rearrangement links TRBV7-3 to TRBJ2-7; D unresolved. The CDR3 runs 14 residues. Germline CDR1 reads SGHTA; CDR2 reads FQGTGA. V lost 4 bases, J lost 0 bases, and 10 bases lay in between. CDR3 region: CASSSSGSSYEQYF. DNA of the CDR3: TGTGCCAGCAGCTCCTCAGGTAGCTCCTACGAGCAGTACTTC.

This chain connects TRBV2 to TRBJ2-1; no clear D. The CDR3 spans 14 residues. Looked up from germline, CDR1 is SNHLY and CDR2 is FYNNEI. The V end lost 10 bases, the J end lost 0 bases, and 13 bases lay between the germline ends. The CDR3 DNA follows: TGTGCCACCCTCAGACCCAGCTCCTACAATGAGCAGTTCTTC. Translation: CATLRPSSYNEQFF.

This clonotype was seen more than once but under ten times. CDR3 sequence (DNA): TGTGCCAGCAGTGAATTCTGGGTGGCAGATACGCAGTATTTT. Residues: CASSEFWVADTQYF. The chain recombines TRBV2 with TRBJ2-3; D remains ambiguous. Germline values: CDR1 SNHLY, CDR2 FYNNEI. V lost 2 bases and J lost 4, with 10 bases in between. The CDR3 is 14 residues long.

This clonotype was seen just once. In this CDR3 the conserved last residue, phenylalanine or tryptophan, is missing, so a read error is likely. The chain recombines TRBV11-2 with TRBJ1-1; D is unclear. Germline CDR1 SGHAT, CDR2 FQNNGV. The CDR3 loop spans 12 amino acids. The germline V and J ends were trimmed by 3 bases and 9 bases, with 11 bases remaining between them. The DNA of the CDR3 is TGTGCCAGCAGCTTTGATACAAGCCAAGCTTTCTCT. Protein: CASSFDTSQAFS.

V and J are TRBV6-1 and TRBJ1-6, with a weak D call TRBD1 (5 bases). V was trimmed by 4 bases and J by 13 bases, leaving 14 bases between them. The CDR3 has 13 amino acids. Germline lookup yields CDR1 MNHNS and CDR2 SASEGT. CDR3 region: CASSGIRGDPLHF. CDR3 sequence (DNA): TGTGCCAGCAGTGGGATCCGAGGGGATCCCCTCCACTTT.

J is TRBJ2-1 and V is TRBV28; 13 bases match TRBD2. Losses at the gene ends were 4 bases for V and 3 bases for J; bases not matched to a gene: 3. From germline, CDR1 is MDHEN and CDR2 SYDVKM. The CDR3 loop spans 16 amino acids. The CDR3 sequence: CASSSGTSGDYNEQFF. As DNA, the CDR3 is TGTGCCAGCAGTTCGGGGACTAGCGGGGACTACAATGAGCAGTTCTTC.

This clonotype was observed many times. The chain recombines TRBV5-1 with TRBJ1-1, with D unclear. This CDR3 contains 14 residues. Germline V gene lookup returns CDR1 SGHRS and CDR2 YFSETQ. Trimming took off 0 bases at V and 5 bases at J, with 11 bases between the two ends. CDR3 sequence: CASSLGPSGTEAFF. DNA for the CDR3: TGCGCCAGCAGCTTGGGGCCGTCCGGTACTGAAGCTTTCTTT.

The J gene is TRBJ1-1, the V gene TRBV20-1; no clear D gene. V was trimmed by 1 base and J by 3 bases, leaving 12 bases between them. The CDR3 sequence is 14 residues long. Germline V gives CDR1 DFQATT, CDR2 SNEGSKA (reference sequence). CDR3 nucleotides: TGCAGTGCTAGAGGTAGTATTGGGTACACTGAAGCTTTCTTT. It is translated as CSARGSIGYTEAFF.